The T cell receptor (beta chain) under discussion was sequenced for a study of Ad26.COV2.S vaccination and SARS-CoV-2 variants. Treatment defined: roughly 18 received Ad26.COV2.S at low or high dose, single or two shots; 5 received placebo; per-sample allocation not given. All samples were drawn on day 63, counting from the first vaccine or placebo injection. Sequenced by immunoSEQ multiplex PCR; TCRdb stores in-frame clones only, minus some. Found here are around 300,000 clones, around 88% of them singletons; the top ten hold about 10%. CDR1 is GTSNPN and CDR2 is SVGIG in the germline V gene (reference sequence). The V end was cut by 8 bases, the J end by 0 bases, with 13 bases between. This CDR3 comprises 13 residues.

Sequences were derived from peripheral blood, sampled in a trial of Ad26.COV2.S vaccine versus placebo. The receptor was derived from a person between 18 and 65 years old who received the Ad26.COV2.S COVID-19 vaccine or a placebo. V gene TRBV30 combines with J gene TRBJ1-2; D is unclear. The CDR3 nucleotides are TGTGCCGCCCCACCCGATTCTAACTATGGCTACACCTTC. Residues: CAAPPDSNYGYTF.